Included here is one T cell receptor (beta chain) sequence, with context. This CDR3 has 13 amino acids. Trimming shortened V by 8 bases and J by 5 bases, and 15 bases separated the two germline ends. Germline CDR1 and CDR2: GTSNPN and SVGIG (reference sequence). The sample originates from a study of a mutant IDH1 vaccine in newly diagnosed glioma. TCRdb's table, derived via immunoSEQ multiplex PCR, lists solely in-frame clones and lacks some. Here the sample spans about 88,000 clones, around 80% being singletons. Time point denoted: baseline, week 1 (first vaccination visit). Stated treatment: pre-vaccination baseline after standard-of-care therapy.

The sequences come from PBMCs, collected from a glioma patient treated with radiotherapy, temozolomide or both. This receptor was obtained from a man aged 40-49 years with glioma. Some clones in this sample may be carry-over from other donors' samples. The V call is TRBV30, the J call TRBJ1-4; D is possibly TRBD1 (5 bases). CDR3 amino acids: CAGTRGYNEKLFF. The CDR3 nucleotides read TGTGCCGGGACTCGGGGGTACAATGAAAAACTGTTTTTT.